These 25 T cell receptor beta chains share one sample of origin, sequenced in a study of metastatic and nonmetastatic thyroid tumors. Among the patients, none had received any treatment before thyroid surgery. MiXCR re-clonotyped the PCR reads for TCRdb. The table has 15,000 to 20,000 clones, approximately 20% seen once. The sample comprised tumor tissue. The receptors originated from a female donor with papillary thyroid cancer or a benign thyroid nodule (not recorded which). Some clones in this sample may be carry-over from other donors' samples.

This clone appeared many times. The chain is built from TRBV5-5 and TRBJ1-5; TRBD1 is a possible D gene (5 bases). Trimming cost V 0 bases and J 6 bases, with 10 bases left between them. CDR3 size: 14 residues. CDR1 and CDR2 from the germline V gene are SGHKS and YYEKEE (reference sequence). The CDR3 here is CASSLVAGTQPQHF. In nucleotides, the CDR3 is TGTGCCAGCAGCTTGGTGGCAGGGACTCAGCCCCAGCATTTT.

This clone was seen only a few times. The rearrangement uses TRBV28 and TRBJ2-3; TRBD2 is a possible D gene (7 bases). Germline V gene sequence: CDR1 MDHEN, CDR2 SYDVKM. V was trimmed by 3 bases and J by 9 bases, leaving 40 bases between them. There are 22 residues in the CDR3. The CDR3 loop is CASSFVSRISLEGEGPPGTQYF. The CDR3 DNA reads as TGTGCCAGCAGTTTCGTGAGTCGTATCTCGTTAGAGGGGGAGGGCCCACCAGGGACGCAGTATTTT. Looking up the rest from reference TRBV28 and TRBJ2-3 gives the full variable domain: DVKVTQSSRYLVKRTGEKVFLECVQDMDHENMFWYRQDPGLGLRLIYFSYDVKMKEKGDIPEGYSVSREKKERFSLILESASTNQTSMYLCASSFVSRISLEGEGPPGTQYFGPGTRLTVL.

CDR3 region: CASSLVLGTSGANVLTF. The CDR3 DNA is TGCGCCAGCAGCTTGGTTCTAGGAACCTCTGGGGCCAACGTCCTGACTTTC. The V and J genes are TRBV5-1 and TRBJ2-6; D gene unclear. V lost 0 bases, J lost 0 bases, and 10 bases lay in between. Germline lookup yields CDR1 SGHRS and CDR2 YFSETQ. The CDR3 consists of 17 residues.

V gene TRBV5-1 combines with J gene TRBJ2-1; perhaps D is TRBD1 or TRBD2 (5 bases each). The CDR3 is made up of 14 amino acids. Germline lookup yields CDR1 SGHRS and CDR2 YFSETQ. V lost 1 base to trimming and J lost 7 bases, with 12 bases between them. The CDR3 loop is CASSLRPGPNEQFF. The CDR3 coding sequence is TGCGCCAGCAGCTTGCGTCCGGGGCCGAATGAGCAGTTCTTC.

In its sample, this clone was seen many times. The genes are TRBV7-9 and TRBJ2-3; 11 bases map to TRBD2. CDR3 length: 13 amino acids. CDR1 is SEHNR, CDR2 FQNEAQ, per germline (reference sequence). Trimming took 6 bases from V and 5 from J; bases not matched to a gene: 1. CDR3 protein: CASRGLAGDTQYF. CDR3 DNA: TGTGCCAGCAGAGGACTAGCGGGAGATACGCAGTATTTT. The full variable domain, with the rest looked up from reference TRBV7-9 and TRBJ2-3, is DTGVSQNPRHKITKRGQNVTFRCDPISEHNRLYWYRQTLGQGPEFLTYFQNEAQLEKSRLLSDRFSAERPKGSFSTLEIQRTEQGDSAMYLCASRGLAGDTQYFGPGTRLTVL.

This clone occurred many times. The chain combines TRBV5-1 with TRBJ2-5; D is unresolved. The CDR3 length is 14 residues. Germline CDR1 is SGHRS and CDR2 is YFSETQ. V was pared by 3 bases and J by 2 bases, with 11 bases between. CDR3 region: CASSSLTVQETQYF. The CDR3 coding sequence is TGCGCCAGCAGCTCCCTGACCGTACAAGAGACCCAGTACTTC.

The V and J genes are TRBV20-1 and TRBJ1-6, with 9 bases lining up with TRBD1. The length of the CDR3 is 17 residues. V shed 5 bases and J 0 bases; nucleotides not matched to a gene: 8. Germline values: CDR1 DFQATT, CDR2 SNEGSKA (reference sequence). CDR3 sequence: CSADHRGQSSYNSPLHF. The CDR3 DNA reads TGCAGTGCTGACCACAGGGGGCAGAGCTCCTATAATTCACCCCTCCACTTT.

The V and J genes are TRBV19 and TRBJ2-7; D is unclear. V was cut by 1 base and J by 0 bases, with 10 bases left in between. CDR3 length: 15 amino acids. The V gene's germline CDR1 is LNHDA and CDR2 SQIVND (reference sequence). This CDR3 is CASSIVGKTSYEQYF. DNA for the CDR3: TGTGCCAGTAGTATAGTGGGTAAGACCTCCTACGAGCAGTACTTC.

This clone was detected ten times or more. The chain carries TRBV3-1 and TRBJ2-2; 8 bases are a match to TRBD2. The CDR3 is 17 residues long. Germline lookup yields CDR1 LGHDT and CDR2 YNNKEL (reference sequence). J lost 3 bases, V lost 0 bases, and 6 bases had no gene match. CDR3: CASSQDFGTRDTGELFF. CDR3 in DNA: TGTGCCAGCAGCCAAGATTTCGGGACTAGAGACACCGGGGAGCTGTTTTTT.

This clone showed up many times. The chain has TRBV5-1 and TRBJ2-7; no clear D. CDR1 and CDR2 from the germline V gene are SGHRS and YFSETQ. Trimming took 0 bases from V and 8 from J, leaving 15 bases between them. The CDR3 loop spans 14 amino acids. CDR3 protein: CASSLGQPGQKQYF. The CDR3, as DNA: TGCGCCAGCAGCTTGGGACAACCGGGCCAAAAGCAGTACTTC. Full variable domain (rest looked up from reference TRBV5-1 and TRBJ2-7): KAGVTQTPRYLIKTRGQQVTLSCSPISGHRSVSWYQQTPGQGLQFLFEYFSETQRNKGNFPGRFSGRQFSNSRSEMNVSTLELGDSALYLCASSLGQPGQKQYFGPGTRLTVT.

This chain connects TRBV30 to TRBJ1-2, with D tentatively TRBD1 (5 bases). The V and J ends lost 2 bases and 2 bases respectively, with 9 bases between them. CDR3 length equals 13 residues. The V gene's germline CDR1 is GTSNPN and CDR2 SVGIG (reference sequence). The CDR3 loop is CAWSPDSNYGYTF. The CDR3 DNA sequence: TGTGCCTGGAGTCCTGACAGCAACTATGGCTACACCTTC.

The chain combines TRBV30 with TRBJ2-7; D is perhaps TRBD1 or TRBD2 (6 bases each). CDR1 is GTSNPN, CDR2 SVGIG, per germline (reference sequence). The CDR3 loop spans 16 amino acids. The V end lost 3 bases, the J end lost 0 bases, and 18 bases lay between the germline ends. CDR3 nucleotides: TGTGCCTGGAGCCAAGTGGGGGGCCCCCTCTCCTACGAGCAGTACTTC. Its protein is CAWSQVGGPLSYEQYF.

This clone occurred many times. The rearrangement links TRBV20-1 to TRBJ2-3; 10 bases are shared with TRBD1. Germline lookup yields CDR1 DFQATT and CDR2 SNEGSKA (reference sequence). The CDR3 contains 14 residues. The DNA of the CDR3 is TGCGCCGCCCGACAGGGGGCTAGCACAGATACGCAGTATTTT. It encodes CAARQGASTDTQYF.

The CDR3 here is CSARPCSYEQYF. The CDR3 DNA reads as TGCAGTGCTAGACCGTGCTCCTACGAGCAGTACTTC. The chain joins TRBV20-1 to TRBJ2-7; D unclear. Germline V lookup: CDR1 DFQATT, CDR2 SNEGSKA (reference sequence). The CDR3 is 12 residues long. V lost 2 bases and J 0 bases, leaving 5 bases between the germline ends.

The rearrangement links TRBV20-1 to TRBJ1-1, with TRBD1 as a possible D gene (6 bases). Germline loops: CDR1 DFQATT, CDR2 SNEGSKA (reference sequence). The CDR3 loop spans 11 amino acids. V lost 7 bases and J 10 bases, leaving 16 bases between the germline ends. The CDR3 DNA follows: TGCAGTGATTCGATACAGGGACCAGCTTTCTTT. The encoded protein is CSDSIQGPAFF.

This clone was counted many times. J is TRBJ2-5 and V is TRBV10-3, with 10 positions matching TRBD1. This CDR3 region has 14 residues. Germline CDR1 is ENHRY and CDR2 is SYGVKD. The V segment lost 3 bases and the J segment 3 bases; nucleotides outside the gene matches: 1. This CDR3 is CAISDGTGEETQYF. In nucleotides, the CDR3 is TGTGCCATCAGTGACGGGACAGGGGAAGAGACCCAGTACTTC.

The chain employs TRBV20-1 and TRBJ1-2, with D possibly TRBD1 on 5 matching bases. Deletions cut 5 bases from V and 0 bases from J, with 13 bases between. Germline V CDR1 and CDR2: DFQATT, SNEGSKA (reference sequence). This CDR3 contains 14 residues. For the CDR3, the DNA is TGCAGTGCTTCCTCCGGGGCCACTAACTATGGCTACACCTTC. Translated: CSASSGATNYGYTF.

The sample holds many counts of this clone. The genes are TRBV20-1 and TRBJ1-1; maybe TRBD1 (5 bases). The CDR3 runs to 13 residues. The V end was cut by 4 bases, the J end by 1 base, with 10 bases between. In germline, CDR1 is DFQATT, CDR2 SNEGSKA (reference sequence). The CDR3, as DNA: TGCAGTGCTACACGACAGACGAACACTGAAGCTTTCTTT. Translated: CSATRQTNTEAFF.

This clone came up many times. Other DNA sequences in this sample translate to the same CDR3. The chain joins TRBV28 to TRBJ2-2; 10 nucleotides match TRBD2. This CDR3 has 16 amino acids. The V and J ends lost 6 bases and 6 bases, in that order; junction bases with no gene match: 10. Per germline, CDR1 MDHEN and CDR2 SYDVKM. The CDR3 DNA reads TGTGCCAGCAGACCAGCGGGAGGGCCGAGAGCCGGGGAGCTGTTTTTT. The encoded protein is CASRPAGGPRAGELFF.

The table lists this clone with many counts. The chain links TRBV5-1 to TRBJ1-2; a weak D match, TRBD1 (5 bases). V lost 0 bases and J lost 8, with 8 bases in between. The CDR3 covers 12 residues. Germline lookup yields CDR1 SGHRS and CDR2 YFSETQ. The CDR3 nucleotides read TGCGCCAGCAGCTTGGGGGGCAGGGGCTACACCTTC. Protein product: CASSLGGRGYTF.

In this sample, this clone turned up many times. The V gene is TRBV3-1, the J gene TRBJ1-2; TRBD1 might be the D (6 bases). With 3 bases removed from V and 3 bases from J, the gap between germline ends came to 14 bases. The germline CDR1 and CDR2 sequences are LGHDT and YNNKEL (reference sequence). This CDR3 is built from 15 residues. CDR3 loop: CASSQYGGGDYGYTF. The DNA for the CDR3 is TGTGCCAGCAGCCAGTATGGGGGGGGCGACTATGGCTACACCTTC.

This clone is medium-sized. The CDR3 spells CAWRLPGLGIYEQYF. The CDR3 nucleotides read TGTGCCTGGAGGCTACCGGGACTAGGGATCTACGAGCAGTACTTC. The V and J genes are TRBV30 and TRBJ2-7, with 8 bases fitting TRBD2. From germline, CDR1 is GTSNPN and CDR2 SVGIG (reference sequence). V shed 3 bases, J shed 3 bases, and the junction held 10 bases outside the gene matches. The CDR3 covers 15 residues. Variable domain in full (rest from reference TRBV30 and TRBJ2-7): SQTIHQWPATLVQPVGSPLSLECTVEGTSNPNLYWYRQAAGRGLQLLFYSVGIGQISSEVPQNLSASRPQDRQFILSSKKLLLSDSGFYLCAWRLPGLGIYEQYFGPGTRLTVT.

In its sample, this clone was seen many times. The CDR3 loop is CASTPTGAGNTIYF. DNA for the CDR3: TGCGCCAGCACCCCGACAGGAGCTGGAAACACCATATATTTT. The chain combines TRBV5-1 with TRBJ1-3; TRBD1 might be the D (6 bases). Trimming took 6 bases from V and 2 from J, leaving 12 bases between them. The CDR3 contains 14 residues. The germline V gene encodes CDR1 SGHRS and CDR2 YFSETQ. Full variable domain (outside the CDR3, taken from reference TRBV5-1 and TRBJ1-3): KAGVTQTPRYLIKTRGQQVTLSCSPISGHRSVSWYQQTPGQGLQFLFEYFSETQRNKGNFPGRFSGRQFSNSRSEMNVSTLELGDSALYLCASTPTGAGNTIYFGEGSWLTVV.

This clone was counted ten times or more. This chain links TRBV28 with TRBJ1-5, with 7 bases matching TRBD1. The CDR3 runs to 15 residues. V dropped 5 bases and J dropped 5; count of bases not matched to a gene: 9. Germline CDR1 reads MDHEN; CDR2 reads SYDVKM. The CDR3 loop is CASSDTGVGDQPQHF. The CDR3 nucleotides are TGTGCCAGCAGTGATACAGGGGTTGGGGATCAGCCCCAGCATTTT.

This clone was counted many times. Possible read error: a much larger clone is one base away. This chain joins TRBV30 and TRBJ2-7; 7 nucleotides line up with TRBD1. J gave up 6 bases and V 4 bases, and 9 bases lay outside the gene matches. This CDR3 contains 13 residues. Germline V gene lookup returns CDR1 GTSNPN and CDR2 SVGIG (reference sequence). CDR3 nucleotides: TGTGCCTGGATGGACAGGCAGTCGTCCGAGCAGTACTTC. It translates to CAWMDRQSSEQYF.